These 14 T cell receptor beta chains originate from one sample sequenced in a study of neurological immune-mediated disorders. Each CDR3 protein gets one entry after TCRdb re-called the 5' RACE reads with MiXCR. Seen here are approximately 59,000 distinct CDR3 sequences, about 5.2% observed once, and the top ten hold about 5.8%. The material sequenced was PBMCs. These receptors were taken from a human donor with multiple sclerosis. The donor label of this sample is uncertain.

In its sample, this clonotype was seen many times. The chain couples TRBV2 to TRBJ1-5; D unclear. The CDR3 totals 16 residues. CDR1 and CDR2 from the germline V gene are SNHLY and FYNNEI. V lost 2 bases, J lost 11 bases, and 22 bases lay in between. The chain's CDR3 is CASSERVLGVLNAQHF. DNA of the CDR3: TGTGCCAGCAGTGAAAGGGTTTTAGGCGTGCTAAATGCCCAGCATTTT.

This clonotype was detected many times. V is TRBV5-6 and J is TRBJ1-2; no clear D. Trimming pared 5 bases from V and 7 bases from J, leaving 15 bases between. The CDR3 covers 13 residues. Germline CDR1 reads SGHDT; CDR2 reads YYEEEE. Here the CDR3 DNA reads TGTGCCAGCAGAGACCTGGAGGGCGGTGGCTACACCTTC. Protein sequence: CASRDLEGGGYTF.

Many counts were recorded for this clonotype. This chain links TRBV6-6 with TRBJ1-1; 8 nucleotides match TRBD1. Unmatched junction bases numbered 16, after V lost 0 bases and J lost 4 bases. CDR3 length: 19 residues. Germline CDR1 and CDR2: MNHNY and SVGAGI (reference sequence). This CDR3 is CASSYSVAGGAGGGTEAFF. Here the CDR3 DNA reads TGTGCCAGCAGTTACTCTGTGGCAGGGGGCGCGGGAGGGGGCACTGAAGCTTTCTTT.

This clonotype has ten or more counts. The rearrangement uses TRBV27 and TRBJ2-2, with D hard to call. The CDR3 totals 16 residues. Trimming took 5 bases from V and 0 from J, leaving 13 bases between them. CDR1 MNHEY and CDR2 SMNVEV come from the germline V gene (reference sequence). The CDR3 here is CASSPAPPANTGELFF. In DNA form, the CDR3 reads TGTGCCAGCAGTCCAGCCCCTCCCGCGAACACCGGGGAGCTGTTTTTT.

This clonotype has a count of ten or more. V gene TRBV4-1 combines with J gene TRBJ1-3, with TRBD1 matching over 10 bases. The germline CDR1 and CDR2 sequences are MGHRA and YSYEKL. Trimming at V came to 0 bases and at J to 2 bases, leaving 7 bases not matched to a gene. The CDR3 has 18 residues. DNA of the CDR3: TGCGCCAGCAGCCAAGATTCGACAGGGGGCGCGGCTGGAAACACCATATATTTT. It yields the protein CASSQDSTGGAAGNTIYF.

This clonotype was found many times. This chain uses TRBV25-1 with TRBJ2-3; 8 bases match TRBD2. The CDR3 spans 15 residues. In germline, CDR1 is MGHDK, CDR2 SYGVNS. V trimming: 8 bases; J trimming: 2 bases; junction bases outside the gene matches: 9. For the CDR3, the DNA is TGTGCCAGCCGGGGAAGCGGGGGCCCCACAGATACGCAGTATTTT. This translates into CASRGSGGPTDTQYF.

The sample holds many counts of this clonotype. The gene calls are TRBV7-9 and TRBJ2-1; 8 bases agree with TRBD2. The CDR3 covers 16 residues. Germline values: CDR1 SEHNR, CDR2 FQNEAQ (reference sequence). V lost 0 bases and J lost 4; bases outside the gene matches: 5. The chain's CDR3 is CASSLALAGTYNEQFF. The CDR3 DNA reads as TGTGCCAGCAGCTTAGCCCTAGCGGGCACGTACAATGAGCAGTTCTTC.

This clonotype was counted ten times or more. The CDR3 DNA sequence: TGTGCCAGCAGCCCTTCGGCGGAACCGGTTGGCTGGGGCTACACCTTC. Translating it yields CASSPSAEPVGWGYTF. This chain connects TRBV3-1 to TRBJ1-2; D remains ambiguous. CDR1 is LGHDT and CDR2 is YNNKEL in the germline V gene (reference sequence). The CDR3 sequence is 16 residues long. Trimming pared 4 bases from V and 8 bases from J, leaving 23 bases between. Together with reference TRBV3-1 and TRBJ1-2, the CDR3 gives the full variable domain: DTAVSQTPKYLVTQMGNDKSIKCEQNLGHDTMYWYKQDSKKFLKIMFSYNNKELIINETVPNRFSPKSPDKAHLNLHINSLELGDSAVYFCASSPSAEPVGWGYTFGSGTRLTVV.

This clonotype was observed many times. The chain joins TRBV5-5 to TRBJ2-1, with 9 bases matching TRBD2. J was trimmed by 9 bases and V by 0 bases; bases with no gene match: 13. The CDR3 contains 17 residues. Germline V CDR1 and CDR2: SGHKS, YYEKEE (reference sequence). The CDR3 is CASSLALDSGGLREQFF. CDR3 in DNA: TGTGCCAGCAGCTTGGCCTTGGATAGCGGGGGTTTGCGTGAGCAGTTCTTC.

This clonotype was seen repeatedly, ten times or more. The rearrangement links TRBV2 to TRBJ2-3, with a tentative D call TRBD2 (7 bases). CDR1 is SNHLY and CDR2 is FYNNEI in the germline V gene. The length of the CDR3 is 15 residues. The ends were cut back, 2 bases at V and 1 base at J, with 10 bases in the middle. The CDR3 coding sequence is TGTGCCAGCAGTGAACGGCGGGGGCGCACAGATACGCAGTATTTT. It translates to CASSERRGRTDTQYF.

This clonotype has more than one count but fewer than ten. The chain has TRBV9 and TRBJ1-2; D ambiguous. Germline loops: CDR1 SGDLS, CDR2 YYNGEE. Trimming pared 0 bases from V and 3 bases from J, leaving 12 bases between. This CDR3 has 15 amino acids. The DNA of the CDR3 is TGTGCCAGCAGCGTAGAGGGCTCCATTCACTATGGCTACACCTTC. It specifies CASSVEGSIHYGYTF.

Many counts were recorded for this clonotype. The chain combines TRBV5-6 with TRBJ2-6, with a tentative D call TRBD1 (6 bases). Trimming removed 5 bases from V and 2 bases from J, with 14 bases in between. The CDR3 sequence is 16 residues long. The germline V gene has CDR1 SGHDT and CDR2 YYEEEE. As DNA, the CDR3 is TGTGCCAGCAGTTTGAATGGGGGCACTGGGGCCAACGTCCTGACTTTC. Protein sequence: CASSLNGGTGANVLTF.

There are many counts of this clonotype. The rearrangement links TRBV3-1 to TRBJ2-7; D may be TRBD2 (5 bases). Germline CDR1 is LGHDT and CDR2 is YNNKEL (reference sequence). Trimming removed 0 bases from V and 9 bases from J, with 12 bases in between. This CDR3 contains 13 residues. The CDR3 DNA follows: TGTGCCAGCAGCCAAGAAAGAGGGAATAGGCAGTACTTC. It is translated as CASSQERGNRQYF.

This clonotype was recorded many times. The CDR3 region has the DNA TGCAGTGCTAGTGGGGGCAGCTATGGCTACACCTTC. Encoded protein: CSASGGSYGYTF. The V and J genes are TRBV20-1 and TRBJ1-2; D possibly corresponds to TRBD1 (6 bases). The CDR3 extends over 12 amino acids. The ends were cut back, 3 bases at V and 4 bases at J, with 9 bases in the middle. The germline gives CDR1 DFQATT, CDR2 SNEGSKA (reference sequence).